This T cell receptor beta chain was sequenced during a study of memory CD4+ T cells and cytomegalovirus serostatus. About the study: Donors were healthy Belgian adults, fewer than ten CMV seropositive and roughly 25 seronegative. The study's findings and limits: Median bootstrapped AUC for CMV status was roughly 0.95 originally, just under 0.93 US-trained. Suggested: most of the CMV-linked TCR signature lies in CD4+ memory cells.

Germline-derived CDR1 and CDR2 are MDHEN and SYDVKM. This CDR3 is 14 amino acids long. V dropped 1 base and J dropped 5; count of bases not matched to a gene: 5. Repertoires were generated with immunoSEQ multiplex PCR, while TCRdb's copy carries only in-frame clones and drops some. The sample shows about 56,000 clones, roughly 80% of them seen only once. The sort gate was single viable CD3+CD4+CD8-CD45RO+ cells for memory CD4+ T cells. On this clone: Its antigen is unidentified.

This sequence was found in an adult in good health and CMV-seronegative. Sample: memory CD4+ T cells from blood. The chain carries TRBV28 and TRBJ2-7; TRBD1 matches 7 bases. CDR3 residues: CASSLFRGTHEQYF. CDR3 DNA sequence: TGTGCCAGCAGTTTATTCAGGGGGACCCACGAGCAGTACTTC.